Listed here are 10 T cell receptor beta chains from one sample, sequenced in a study of OX40 agonist ivuxolimab in advanced cancers. Libraries were prepared by immunoSEQ multiplex PCR; TCRdb keeps only in-frame clonotypes and omits some of them. The sample contains about 93,000 clones, roughly nine tenths of which appear only once. The material sequenced was CD4+ or CD8+ T cells sorted from blood, taken in a trial of the OX40 agonist ivuxolimab. The source of these receptors is an adult with an advanced solid tumor such as melanoma, head and neck, liver or kidney cancer.

This chain uses TRBV5-1 with TRBJ1-2, with D possibly TRBD1 on 5 matching bases. CDR1 SGHRS and CDR2 YFSETQ come from the germline V gene. V lost 4 bases to trimming and J lost 4 bases, with 17 bases between them. CDR3 size: 15 residues. The CDR3: CASSPEQGGSYGYTF. DNA of the CDR3: TGCGCCAGCAGCCCCGAGCAGGGCGGGAGCTATGGCTACACCTTC.

The chain combines TRBV5-1 with TRBJ2-3, with unresolved D. Germline V gives CDR1 SGHRS, CDR2 YFSETQ. V was pared by 4 bases and J by 0 bases, with 9 bases between. This CDR3 region has 14 residues. CDR3 in DNA: TGCGCCAGCAGCGACTCGGCTAGCACAGATACGCAGTATTTT. Protein sequence: CASSDSASTDTQYF.

The sample holds a few counts of this clone. The chain recombines TRBV28 with TRBJ1-1, with D perhaps TRBD1 (6 bases). Germline V gives CDR1 MDHEN, CDR2 SYDVKM. With 5 bases removed from V and 0 bases from J, the gap between germline ends came to 7 bases. This CDR3 is built from 13 residues. The CDR3 nucleotides read TGTGCCAGCAGTGACAGGATGAACACTGAAGCTTTCTTT. Its protein is CASSDRMNTEAFF.

CDR3 DNA: TGCGCCAGCAGCTTGGAGGGGGCTGGGGCCAACGTCCTGACTTTC. Protein sequence: CASSLEGAGANVLTF. The J gene is TRBJ2-6, the V gene TRBV5-1; TRBD1 is a possible D gene (6 bases). Trimming cost V 0 bases and J 2 bases, with 6 bases left between them. Germline CDR1 SGHRS, CDR2 YFSETQ. This CDR3 spans 15 amino acids.

V and J are TRBV9 and TRBJ1-6, with a weak D call TRBD1 (5 bases). The germline V gene has CDR1 SGDLS and CDR2 YYNGEE. CDR3 size: 14 residues. V shed 5 bases and J shed 7 bases, with 13 bases lying between them. The CDR3 region is CASRPGTGNSPLHF. The CDR3 DNA reads as TGTGCCAGCAGACCCGGGACGGGAAATTCACCCCTCCACTTT.

The rearrangement uses TRBV11-3 and TRBJ2-5; TRBD1 matches at 8 bases. The CDR3 loop spans 15 amino acids. Losses at the gene ends were 1 base for V and 4 bases for J; bases not matched to a gene: 5. Germline-derived CDR1 and CDR2 are SGHNT and YENEEA. The CDR3 DNA reads TGTGCCAGCAGCTTAGGTGGGCAGGGGGCAGAGACCCAGTACTTC. Its translation is CASSLGGQGAETQYF.

This chain links TRBV30 with TRBJ1-4, with 7 bases lining up with TRBD1. There are 13 residues in the CDR3. The V and J ends lost 2 bases and 8 bases, in that order; junction bases with no gene match: 5. CDR1 GTSNPN and CDR2 SVGIG come from the germline V gene (reference sequence). Here the CDR3 reads CAWSREGAEKLFF. CDR3 in DNA: TGTGCCTGGAGTCGTGAGGGGGCGGAAAAACTGTTTTTT.

J is TRBJ1-3 and V is TRBV18, with 9 positions matching TRBD1. Looked up from germline, CDR1 is KGHSH and CDR2 is LQKENI. This CDR3 has 17 amino acids. V shed 1 base, J shed 9 bases, and the junction held 13 bases outside the gene matches. In DNA, the CDR3 is TGTGCCAGCTCACCACGAGGACAGGGGACGTTGTCAGGCACCATATATTTT. Translating gives CASSPRGQGTLSGTIYF.

The chain carries TRBV18 and TRBJ2-7; D tentatively fits TRBD1 or TRBD2 (5 bases each). V was pared by 1 base and J by 12 bases, with 13 bases between. This CDR3 has 12 residues. The germline CDR1 and CDR2 sequences are KGHSH and LQKENI. The CDR3 coding sequence is TGTGCCAGCTCACCACAGGGACGCGGCGGGTACTTC. Amino acid sequence: CASSPQGRGGYF.

V and J are TRBV7-6 and TRBJ2-5, with D maybe TRBD1 (5 bases). The CDR3 extends over 16 amino acids. Germline CDR1 SGHVS, CDR2 FNYEAQ. Trimming shortened V by 0 bases and J by 6 bases, and 17 bases separated the two germline ends. CDR3 in DNA: TGTGCCAGCAGCTTAGCCACCACAGGCACCCGGCAGACCCAGTACTTC. This translates into CASSLATTGTRQTQYF.